What follows are 20 T cell receptor beta chains derived from one specimen sequenced in a study of cytomegalovirus exposure and HLA in healthy donors. Vbeta (60) and Jbeta (13) primers were used in the PCR. Using immunoSEQ multiplex PCR, the repertoire was profiled, and TCRdb retains in-frame clones only, with some absent. The sample lists around 190,000 clones, roughly 85% occurring once. Sample: PBMCs. These receptors were obtained from a woman aged 40 to 55 in good health and CMV-seronegative.

The J gene is TRBJ2-1, the V gene TRBV30; 10 bases line up with TRBD2. V was pared by 7 bases and J by 8 bases, with 14 bases of the junction left unmatched. Germline V gene lookup returns CDR1 GTSNPN and CDR2 SVGIG (reference sequence). This CDR3 has 15 residues. The CDR3 loop is CASSTGASGSYEQFF. The CDR3 nucleotides read TGTGCCTCCTCAACCGGGGCTAGCGGGAGTTATGAGCAGTTCTTC.

The gene calls are TRBV7-2 and TRBJ2-1, with D possibly matching TRBD1 (8 bases). The CDR3 is 17 amino acids. Germline lookup yields CDR1 SGHTA and CDR2 FQGNSA. V was cut by 0 bases and J by 7 bases, with 19 bases left in between. DNA for the CDR3: TGTGCCAGCAGCTTAGCTAAGCGGGACAGGTCTAAGAATGAGCAGTTCTTC. It encodes CASSLAKRDRSKNEQFF.

The V and J genes are TRBV4-1 and TRBJ1-1, with D tentatively TRBD1 (5 bases). The length of the CDR3 is 13 residues. Trimming took off 4 bases at V and 4 bases at J, with 10 bases between the two ends. Germline V CDR1 and CDR2: MGHRA, YSYEKL. CDR3 sequence reads: CASSPSGRTEAFF. The DNA for the CDR3 is TGCGCCAGCAGCCCATCAGGGCGCACTGAAGCTTTCTTT.

J is TRBJ2-7 and V is TRBV12-5, with TRBD1 matching over 9 bases. The CDR3 loop spans 16 amino acids. V lost 0 bases, J lost 6 bases, and 9 bases stayed unmatched. Germline CDR1 and CDR2: LGHNT and FRNRAP. The CDR3, as DNA: TGTGCTAGTGGTTTGGTTACGACAGGGGGAAACGTCGAGCAGTACTTC. It translates to CASGLVTTGGNVEQYF.

The chain combines TRBV18 with TRBJ1-4; TRBD1 aligns across 8 bases. V dropped 3 bases and J dropped 10; count of bases not matched to a gene: 7. This CDR3 comprises 14 residues. From germline, CDR1 is KGHSH and CDR2 LQKENI. In nucleotides, the CDR3 is TGTGCCAGCTCACCGAACAGGGGGGAAGGAAAACTGTTTTTT. Protein sequence: CASSPNRGEGKLFF.

The gene calls are TRBV11-3 and TRBJ2-7; 9 bases are shared with TRBD1. Germline V lookup: CDR1 SGHNT, CDR2 YENEEA. CDR3 length: 16 residues. Germline trimming cut 5 bases from V and 2 bases from J; bases unmatched to any gene: 10. CDR3 sequence (DNA): TGTGCCAGCAGCCCTTGGGGGGGGACAGGGACCTACGAGCAGTACTTC. As protein: CASSPWGGTGTYEQYF. The whole variable domain, remainder taken from reference TRBV11-3 and TRBJ2-7, is EAGVVQSPRYKIIEKKQPVAFWCNPISGHNTLYWYLQNLGQGPELLIRYENEEAVDDSQLPKDRFSAERLKGVDSTLKIQPAELGDSAVYLCASSPWGGTGTYEQYFGPGTRLTVT.

The J gene is TRBJ2-7, the V gene TRBV30, with 7 nucleotides matching TRBD1. The CDR3 totals 16 residues. The V segment lost 4 bases and the J segment 3 bases; nucleotides outside the gene matches: 15. Germline V gene lookup returns CDR1 GTSNPN and CDR2 SVGIG (reference sequence). As DNA, the CDR3 is TGTGCCTGGACCCAGACCCGGGACAGCATCCTCTACGAGCAGTACTTC. Protein sequence: CAWTQTRDSILYEQYF.

This clone was counted only a few times. The chain couples TRBV10-1 to TRBJ1-1, with TRBD1 as a possible D gene (6 bases). The CDR3 covers 12 residues. CDR1 and CDR2 (germline): WNHNN, SYGVQD (reference sequence). V lost 4 bases, J lost 5 bases, and 8 bases lay in between. CDR3 sequence: CASSVQGTEAFF. In nucleotides, the CDR3 is TGCGCCAGCAGTGTGCAGGGGACTGAAGCTTTCTTT.

The V gene is TRBV7-8, the J gene TRBJ2-3; D gene unclear. The CDR3 extends over 13 amino acids. V was cut by 1 base and J by 9 bases, with 11 bases left in between. Germline V gene sequence: CDR1 SGHVS, CDR2 FQNEAQ. The DNA of the CDR3 is TGTGCCAGCAGCTTAGGTCAAACCTACACGCAGTATTTT. Its translation: CASSLGQTYTQYF.

The rearrangement joins TRBV19 to TRBJ2-3; D remains unclear. Germline V gene lookup returns CDR1 LNHDA and CDR2 SQIVND (reference sequence). Trimming removed 2 bases at V and 5 bases at J, with 5 bases between. This CDR3 comprises 12 residues. CDR3 protein: CASSITGDTQYF. Written as DNA, the CDR3 is TGTGCCAGTAGTATAACCGGAGATACGCAGTATTTT.

The J gene is TRBJ1-5, the V gene TRBV18; 7 positions agree with TRBD1. J gave up 1 base and V 5 bases, and 2 bases lay outside the gene matches. CDR3 length: 14 residues. Germline loops: CDR1 KGHSH, CDR2 LQKENI. DNA for the CDR3: TGTGCCAGCTCATCGACAGGGAGCAATCAGCCCCAGCATTTT. It specifies CASSSTGSNQPQHF.

To note about this clone: Other DNA sequences within the sample encode an identical CDR3. This chain joins TRBV10-3 and TRBJ1-1; D is uncertain. Per the germline V gene, CDR1 is ENHRY and CDR2 is SYGVKD. V lost 0 bases, J lost 4 bases, and 9 bases lay in between. The CDR3 is 14 amino acids. The CDR3 is CAISESEGSTEAFF. The CDR3 nucleotides are TGTGCCATCAGTGAGTCGGAGGGAAGCACTGAAGCTTTCTTT.

The rearrangement links TRBV27 to TRBJ1-2; D remains ambiguous. The CDR3 sequence is 13 residues long. Germline CDR1 is MNHEY and CDR2 is SMNVEV (reference sequence). V gave up 3 bases and J gave up 8 bases, with 13 bases separating them. CDR3 bases: TGTGCCAGCAGTTTGGGGATGCGGAGGGGCTACACCTTC. Protein sequence: CASSLGMRRGYTF.

The sample holds one count of this clone. The rearrangement uses TRBV2 and TRBJ2-3; tentative D call: TRBD2 (6 bases). Germline V lookup: CDR1 SNHLY, CDR2 FYNNEI. The CDR3 has 14 residues. V lost 4 bases and J 2 bases, leaving 10 bases between the germline ends. CDR3 in DNA: TGTGCCAGCAGTGTGCGCGGGGTCACAGATACGCAGTATTTT. Amino acid sequence: CASSVRGVTDTQYF.

There are a few counts of this clone. This chain links TRBV5-7 with TRBJ1-6; D is possibly TRBD1 (5 bases). TRBV5-7 is sorted into the ORF group, with uncertain function. The CDR3 totals 14 residues. V lost 2 bases, J lost 8 bases, and 11 bases lay in between. The chain's CDR3 is CASSFWDWDSPLHF. The CDR3 DNA follows: TGTGCCAGCAGCTTTTGGGACTGGGATTCACCCCTCCACTTT.

This sequence joins TRBV5-4 and TRBJ2-1; a weak D match, TRBD2 (6 bases). This CDR3 is built from 16 residues. The germline V gene encodes CDR1 SGHNT and CDR2 YYREEE (reference sequence). Trimming shortened V by 4 bases and J by 2 bases, and 16 bases separated the two germline ends. The CDR3 nucleotides are TGTGCCAGCAGCCCCGGTAGCGGTCCTACCTACAATGAGCAGTTCTTC. Protein sequence: CASSPGSGPTYNEQFF.

This clone has a handful of counts. The chain has TRBV30 and TRBJ1-2, with TRBD1 matching 8 bases. The germline gives CDR1 GTSNPN, CDR2 SVGIG (reference sequence). The trim removed 2 bases at V and 8 bases at J, leaving 13 bases unmatched. The CDR3 is 15 residues long. The CDR3 protein is CAWSNNGQGGRGYTF. The CDR3 DNA reads TGTGCCTGGAGTAACAATGGACAGGGTGGGAGAGGCTACACCTTC.

The V call is TRBV27, the J call TRBJ2-4, with D tentatively TRBD2 (5 bases). The CDR3 extends over 15 amino acids. CDR1 is MNHEY and CDR2 is SMNVEV in the germline V gene (reference sequence). The V gene lost 2 bases and the J gene lost 3 bases, with 11 bases spanning the gap. The CDR3: CASSLGGGYKNIQYF. CDR3 DNA sequence: TGTGCCAGCAGTTTAGGAGGCGGATACAAAAACATTCAGTACTTC.

In this sample, this clone turned up once. The chain employs TRBV28 and TRBJ1-1, with 12 nucleotides matching TRBD1. The junction had 7 bases not matched to a gene; V was cut back by 6 bases and J by 5 bases. This CDR3 contains 15 residues. Germline values: CDR1 MDHEN, CDR2 SYDVKM. CDR3 DNA sequence: TGTGCCAGCAGGGGGACAGGGGGCTTGGGGACTGAAGCTTTCTTT. Its protein is CASRGTGGLGTEAFF.

V is TRBV6-5 and J is TRBJ1-2; D remains ambiguous. Trimming took 7 bases from V and 4 from J, leaving 16 bases between them. The CDR3 has 14 amino acids. Per the germline V gene, CDR1 is MNHEY and CDR2 is SVGAGI. Here the CDR3 DNA reads TGTGCCAGCAAGCTGAGGGATCGGAGCTATGGCTACACCTTC. Residues: CASKLRDRSYGYTF.